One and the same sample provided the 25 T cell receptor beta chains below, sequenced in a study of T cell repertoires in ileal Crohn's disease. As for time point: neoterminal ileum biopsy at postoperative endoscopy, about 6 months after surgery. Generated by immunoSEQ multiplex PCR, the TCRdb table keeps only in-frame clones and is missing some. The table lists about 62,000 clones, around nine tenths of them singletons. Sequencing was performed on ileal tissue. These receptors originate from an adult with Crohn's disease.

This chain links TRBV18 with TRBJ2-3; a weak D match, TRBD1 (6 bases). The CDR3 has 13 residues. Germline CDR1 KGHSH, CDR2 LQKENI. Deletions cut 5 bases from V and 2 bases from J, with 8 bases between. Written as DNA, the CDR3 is TGTGCCAGCTCAGGACAGCTCACAGATACGCAGTATTTT. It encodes CASSGQLTDTQYF.

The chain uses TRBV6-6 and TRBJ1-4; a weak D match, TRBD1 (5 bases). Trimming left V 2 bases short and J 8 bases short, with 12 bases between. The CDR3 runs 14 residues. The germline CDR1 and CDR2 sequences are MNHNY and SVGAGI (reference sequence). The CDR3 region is CASSYGGSGEKLFF. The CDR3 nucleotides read TGTGCCAGCAGTTACGGGGGGTCGGGCGAAAAACTGTTTTTT.

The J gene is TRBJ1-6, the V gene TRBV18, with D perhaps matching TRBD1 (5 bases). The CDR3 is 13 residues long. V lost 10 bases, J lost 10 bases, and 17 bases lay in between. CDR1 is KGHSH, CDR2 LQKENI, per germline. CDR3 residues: CATSGRDESPLHF. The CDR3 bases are TGTGCCACCTCGGGCAGGGATGAATCACCCCTCCACTTT.

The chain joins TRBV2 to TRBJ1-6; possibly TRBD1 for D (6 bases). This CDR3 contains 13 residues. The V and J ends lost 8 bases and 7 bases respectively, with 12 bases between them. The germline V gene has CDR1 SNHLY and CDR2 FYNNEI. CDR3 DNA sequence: TGTGCCAGCCTCGACAGGTTCAATTCACCCCTCCACTTT. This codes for CASLDRFNSPLHF.

CDR3 nucleotides: TGTGCCAGCAGCCCGGAGGCCCCAAGAAACACTGAAGCTTTCTTT. Translated: CASSPEAPRNTEAFF. The rearrangement joins TRBV7-8 to TRBJ1-1; D remains unclear. The CDR3 is 15 amino acids. CDR1 is SGHVS and CDR2 is FQNEAQ in the germline V gene. V lost 5 bases and J lost 2, with 15 bases in between.

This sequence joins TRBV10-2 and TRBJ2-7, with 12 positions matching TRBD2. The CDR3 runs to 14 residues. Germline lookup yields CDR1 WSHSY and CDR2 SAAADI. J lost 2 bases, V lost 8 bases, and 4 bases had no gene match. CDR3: CASGRLAGAYEQYF. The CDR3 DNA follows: TGCGCCAGCGGACGACTAGCGGGAGCCTACGAGCAGTACTTC.

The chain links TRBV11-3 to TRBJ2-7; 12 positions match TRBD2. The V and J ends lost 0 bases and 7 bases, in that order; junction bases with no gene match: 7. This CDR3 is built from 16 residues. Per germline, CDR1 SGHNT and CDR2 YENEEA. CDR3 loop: CASSLDQPSGRGEQYF. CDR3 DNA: TGTGCCAGCAGCTTAGATCAGCCTAGCGGGAGGGGTGAGCAGTACTTC. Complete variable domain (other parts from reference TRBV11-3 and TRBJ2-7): EAGVVQSPRYKIIEKKQPVAFWCNPISGHNTLYWYLQNLGQGPELLIRYENEEAVDDSQLPKDRFSAERLKGVDSTLKIQPAELGDSAVYLCASSLDQPSGRGEQYFGPGTRLTVT.

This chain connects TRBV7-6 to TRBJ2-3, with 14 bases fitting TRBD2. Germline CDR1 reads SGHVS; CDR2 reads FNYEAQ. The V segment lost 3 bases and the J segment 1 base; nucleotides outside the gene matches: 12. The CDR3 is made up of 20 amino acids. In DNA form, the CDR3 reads TGTGCCAGCAGCTTCCCGATTGGGACTAGCGGGAGTTTGGGCACAGATACGCAGTATTTT. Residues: CASSFPIGTSGSLGTDTQYF.

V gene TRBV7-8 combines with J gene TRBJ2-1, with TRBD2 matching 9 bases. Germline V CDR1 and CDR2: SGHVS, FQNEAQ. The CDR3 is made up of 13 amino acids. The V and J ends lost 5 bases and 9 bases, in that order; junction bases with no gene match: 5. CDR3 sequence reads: CASSPSRGGEQFF. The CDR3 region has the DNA TGTGCCAGCAGCCCCTCGCGGGGGGGTGAGCAGTTCTTC.

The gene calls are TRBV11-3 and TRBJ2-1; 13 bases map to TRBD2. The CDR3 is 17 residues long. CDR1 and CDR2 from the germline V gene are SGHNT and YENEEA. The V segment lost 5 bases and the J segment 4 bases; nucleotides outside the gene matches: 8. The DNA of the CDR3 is TGTGCCAGCAGCCTGCGCGGGGGACTAGCGGGATACAATGAGCAGTTCTTC. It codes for CASSLRGGLAGYNEQFF. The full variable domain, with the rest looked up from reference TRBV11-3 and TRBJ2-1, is EAGVVQSPRYKIIEKKQPVAFWCNPISGHNTLYWYLQNLGQGPELLIRYENEEAVDDSQLPKDRFSAERLKGVDSTLKIQPAELGDSAVYLCASSLRGGLAGYNEQFFGPGTRLTVL.

In nucleotides, the CDR3 is TGTGCCAGCAGCTTAACAGAACAGAACACTGAAGCTTTCTTT. This encodes CASSLTEQNTEAFF. The chain is built from TRBV11-2 and TRBJ1-1, with D unclear. CDR3 length: 14 residues. Germline assignment: CDR1 SGHAT and CDR2 FQNNGV. V was clipped by 2 bases and J by 1 base, with 8 bases between them. The whole variable domain, remainder taken from reference TRBV11-2 and TRBJ1-1, is EAGVAQSPRYKIIEKRQSVAFWCNPISGHATLYWYQQILGQGPKLLIQFQNNGVVDDSQLPKDRFSAERLKGVDSTLKIQPAKLEDSAVYLCASSLTEQNTEAFFGQGTRLTVV.

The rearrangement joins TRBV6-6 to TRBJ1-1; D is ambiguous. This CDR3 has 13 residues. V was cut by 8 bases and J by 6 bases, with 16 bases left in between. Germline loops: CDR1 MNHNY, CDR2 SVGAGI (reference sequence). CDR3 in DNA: TGTGCCAGCGAAGGTTGGCAGAGGGCTGAAGCTTTCTTT. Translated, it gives CASEGWQRAEAFF.

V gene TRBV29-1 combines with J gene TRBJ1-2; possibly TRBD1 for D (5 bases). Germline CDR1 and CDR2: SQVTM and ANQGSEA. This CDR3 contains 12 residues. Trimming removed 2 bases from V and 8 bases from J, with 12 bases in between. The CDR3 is CSVEFGGSGYTF. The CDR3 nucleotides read TGCAGCGTTGAATTCGGGGGGAGCGGCTACACCTTC.

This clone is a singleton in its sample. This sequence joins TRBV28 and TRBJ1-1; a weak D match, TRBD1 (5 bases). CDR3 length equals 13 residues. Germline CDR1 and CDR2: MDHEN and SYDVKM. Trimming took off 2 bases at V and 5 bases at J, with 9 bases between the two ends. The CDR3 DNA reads TGTGCCAGCAGTTTAGAGGGGAGGACTGAAGCTTTCTTT. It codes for CASSLEGRTEAFF.

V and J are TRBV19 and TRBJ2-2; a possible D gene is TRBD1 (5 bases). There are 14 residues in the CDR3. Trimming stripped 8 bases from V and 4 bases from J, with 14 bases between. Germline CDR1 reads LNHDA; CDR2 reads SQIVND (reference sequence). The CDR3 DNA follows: TGTGCCAGTGTCGCCCAGGGCGCCACCGGGGAGCTGTTTTTT. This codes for CASVAQGATGELFF.

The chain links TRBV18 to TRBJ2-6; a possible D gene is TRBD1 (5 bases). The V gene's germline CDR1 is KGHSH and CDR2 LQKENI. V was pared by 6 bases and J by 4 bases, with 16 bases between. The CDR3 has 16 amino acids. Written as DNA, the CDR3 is TGTGCCAGCTCTCAGGGCATCTCTGCCGGGGCCAACGTCCTGACTTTC. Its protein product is CASSQGISAGANVLTF.

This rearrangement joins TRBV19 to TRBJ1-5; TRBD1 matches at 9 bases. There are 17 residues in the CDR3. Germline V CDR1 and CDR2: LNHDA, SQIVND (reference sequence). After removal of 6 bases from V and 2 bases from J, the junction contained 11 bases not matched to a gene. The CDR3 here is CASSNQKRTGGNQPQHF. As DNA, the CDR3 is TGTGCCAGTAGCAACCAGAAGCGGACAGGGGGCAATCAGCCCCAGCATTTT.

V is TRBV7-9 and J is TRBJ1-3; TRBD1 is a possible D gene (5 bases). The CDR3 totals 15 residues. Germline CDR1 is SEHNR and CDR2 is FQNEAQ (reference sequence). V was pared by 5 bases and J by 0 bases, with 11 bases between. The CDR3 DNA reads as TGTGCCAGCAGCGAAGGGGTGGACTCTGGAAACACCATATATTTT. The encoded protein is CASSEGVDSGNTIYF.

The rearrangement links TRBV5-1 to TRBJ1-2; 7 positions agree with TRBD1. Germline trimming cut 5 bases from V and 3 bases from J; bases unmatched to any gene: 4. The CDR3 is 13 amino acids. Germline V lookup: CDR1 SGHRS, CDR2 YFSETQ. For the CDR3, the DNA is TGCGCCAGCAGGAAGACAGGGTACTATGGCTACACCTTC. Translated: CASRKTGYYGYTF.

The CDR3 protein is CSVAGTGAIGYTF. In DNA, the CDR3 is TGCAGCGTTGCCGGGACAGGGGCAATTGGCTACACCTTC. The chain links TRBV29-1 to TRBJ1-2; 10 bases map to TRBD1. CDR3 length: 13 residues. Trimming removed 4 bases from V and 7 bases from J; junction bases left unmatched: 6. The germline V gene has CDR1 SQVTM and CDR2 ANQGSEA.

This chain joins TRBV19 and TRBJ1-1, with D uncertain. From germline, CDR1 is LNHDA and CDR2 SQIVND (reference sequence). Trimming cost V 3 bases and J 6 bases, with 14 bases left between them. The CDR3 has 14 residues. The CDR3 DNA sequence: TGTGCCAGTAGTATGACCATGGGCCAATCTGAAGCTTTCTTT. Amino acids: CASSMTMGQSEAFF.

As DNA, the CDR3 is TGTGCCAGCAGCGTAGTAGCGGGGGGAGGCACAGATACGCAGTATTTT. Its translation: CASSVVAGGGTDTQYF. This chain uses TRBV9 with TRBJ2-3; TRBD2 agrees at 10 bases. Germline assignment: CDR1 SGDLS and CDR2 YYNGEE. V gave up 0 bases and J gave up 1 base; unmatched junction bases: 2. The CDR3 consists of 16 residues.

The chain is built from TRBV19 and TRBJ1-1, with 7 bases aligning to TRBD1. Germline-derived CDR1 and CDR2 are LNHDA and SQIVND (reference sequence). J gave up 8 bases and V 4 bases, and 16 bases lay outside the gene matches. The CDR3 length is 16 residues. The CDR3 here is CASSSRQGGPYAEAFF. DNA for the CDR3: TGTGCCAGTAGTAGCCGACAGGGCGGCCCTTATGCCGAAGCTTTCTTT. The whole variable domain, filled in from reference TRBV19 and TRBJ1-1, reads DGGITQSPKYLFRKEGQNVTLSCEQNLNHDAMYWYRQDPGQGLRLIYYSQIVNDFQKGDIAEGYSVSREKKESFPLTVTSAQKNPTAFYLCASSSRQGGPYAEAFFGQGTRLTVV.

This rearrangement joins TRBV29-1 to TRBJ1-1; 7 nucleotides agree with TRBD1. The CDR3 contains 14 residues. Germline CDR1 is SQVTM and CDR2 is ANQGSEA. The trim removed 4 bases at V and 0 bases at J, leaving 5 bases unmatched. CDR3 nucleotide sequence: TGCAGCGTTGTAACTCAGGGGGTGAACACTGAAGCTTTCTTT. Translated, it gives CSVVTQGVNTEAFF.

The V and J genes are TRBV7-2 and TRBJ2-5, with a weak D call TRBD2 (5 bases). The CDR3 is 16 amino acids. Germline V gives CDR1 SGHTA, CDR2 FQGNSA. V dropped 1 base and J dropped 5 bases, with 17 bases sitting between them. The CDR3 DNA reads TGTGCCAGCAGCTTAGTCTCCGGGGAGCTGGGGGAGACCCAGTACTTC. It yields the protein CASSLVSGELGETQYF.